These T cell receptor beta chains were read from a single sample in a study of T cells in Graves' hyperthyroidism and ophthalmopathy. TCRdb fed the multiplex PCR reads into MiXCR, producing one record per CDR3 protein. The sample consists of approximately 520,000 distinct CDR3 sequences, roughly 25% of them appearing once. Sequencing was carried out using blood. The receptor source for this set is a woman aged 25 to 39 with Graves' ophthalmopathy. Each CDR3 is given with its conserved first and last residue. The order of the fields is V gene, clone size, D gene, J gene, CDR3 protein, CDR3 DNA. A D gene is named only where the DNA matches it firmly. Size is omitted from some rows. Given values are once, few, many or a class for expanded clones.

V: TRBV7-3; size: many; D: .; J: TRBJ1-1; CDR3: CASSSRGTGRGGLNTEAFF; DNA: TGTGCCAGCAGCTCAAGAGGAACAGGGAGGGGAGGCCTAAACACTGAAGCTTTCTTT
V: TRBV30; size: .; D: TRBD1; J: TRBJ2-7; CDR3: CAWSVPDRGYEQYF; DNA: TGTGCCTGGAGTGTACCCGACAGGGGTTACGAGCAGTACTTC
V: TRBV29-1; size: many; D: .; J: TRBJ1-3; CDR3: CSVAQSGSGNTIYF; DNA: TGCAGCGTTGCACAGAGCGGCTCTGGAAACACCATATATTTT
V: TRBV30; size: many; D: .; J: TRBJ1-2; CDR3: CAWSGGPANYGYTF; DNA: TGTGCCTGGAGTGGCGGCCCAGCTAACTATGGCTACACCTTC
V: TRBV2; size: many; D: TRBD1; J: TRBJ2-7; CDR3: CASSEEQGADEQYF; DNA: TGTGCCAGCAGTGAGGAACAGGGGGCCGACGAGCAGTACTTC
V: TRBV12-3/TRBV12-4; size: .; D: TRBD1; J: TRBJ2-7; CDR3: CASNLTSRTGGSYEQYF; DNA: TGTGCCAGCAACCTGACATCCCGGACAGGGGGGAGCTACGAGCAGTACTTC
V: TRBV12-3/TRBV12-4; size: .; D: .; J: TRBJ1-1; CDR3: CASSFTSREAFF; DNA: TGTGCCAGCAGTTTTACGTCCCGCGAAGCTTTCTTT
V: TRBV5-1; size: few; D: TRBD1; J: TRBJ1-6; CDR3: CASSQGQDNSPLHF; DNA: TGCGCCAGCAGCCAGGGACAGGATAATTCACCCCTCCACTTT
V: TRBV6-2/TRBV6-3; size: many; D: TRBD1; J: TRBJ1-2; CDR3: CASSPTELPGQGANGYTF; DNA: TGTGCCAGCAGTCCAACTGAACTTCCGGGACAGGGGGCGAATGGCTACACCTTC
V: TRBV7-9; size: .; D: .; J: TRBJ2-2; CDR3: CASSSVGANTGELFF; DNA: TGTGCCAGCAGCTCCGTGGGGGCGAACACCGGGGAGCTGTTTTTT
V: TRBV30; size: many; D: .; J: TRBJ1-1; CDR3: CAWRAIGDTEAFF; DNA: TGTGCCTGGAGGGCCATCGGGGACACTGAAGCTTTCTTT
V: TRBV19; size: .; D: TRBD1; J: TRBJ1-2; CDR3: CASSSLPTGDRNGYTF; DNA: TGTGCCAGTAGTTCCCTCCCGACAGGGGATCGCAATGGCTACACCTTC
V: TRBV29-1; size: many; D: TRBD1; J: TRBJ2-7; CDR3: CSVRRGDRSYEQYF; DNA: TGCAGCGTCCGAAGGGGGGACAGGTCCTACGAGCAGTACTTC
V: TRBV27; size: many; D: TRBD1; J: TRBJ2-7; CDR3: CASSLKGQASYEQYF; DNA: TGTGCCAGCAGTTTAAAGGGACAGGCCTCCTACGAGCAGTACTTC
V: TRBV2; size: many; D: .; J: TRBJ1-2; CDR3: CASSGDGYGYGYTF; DNA: TGTGCCAGCAGCGGGGACGGCTACGGCTATGGCTACACCTTC
V: TRBV20-1; size: few; D: .; J: TRBJ2-6; CDR3: CSAPLVTGANVLTF; DNA: TGCAGTGCTCCCCTTGTGACGGGGGCCAACGTCCTGACTTTC
V: TRBV19; size: many; D: .; J: TRBJ1-5; CDR3: CASSTRIRGRDNQPQHF; DNA: TGTGCCAGTAGTACTAGGATCCGGGGTAGGGACAATCAGCCCCAGCATTTT
V: TRBV6-1; size: many; D: .; J: TRBJ2-2; CDR3: CASSEPTSTGELFF; DNA: TGTGCCAGCAGTGAACCCACTAGCACCGGGGAGCTGTTTTTT
V: TRBV6-1; size: many; D: .; J: TRBJ2-7; CDR3: CASTPEGWEQYF; DNA: TGTGCCAGCACCCCAGAGGGTTGGGAGCAGTACTTC
V: TRBV7-9; size: many; D: .; J: TRBJ2-7; CDR3: CASSFHSYEQYF; DNA: TGTGCCAGCAGCTTCCATAGCTACGAGCAGTACTTC
V: TRBV30; size: many; D: .; J: TRBJ2-5; CDR3: CAWSSGRDWETQYF; DNA: TGTGCCTGGAGCTCAGGACGGGATTGGGAGACCCAGTACTTC
V: TRBV20-1; size: few; D: TRBD2; J: TRBJ2-7; CDR3: CSARDGEGGDEQYF; DNA: TGCAGTGCTAGAGACGGGGAGGGCGGGGACGAGCAGTACTTC
V: TRBV28; size: many; D: .; J: TRBJ1-5; CDR3: CASSFWGQGDNQPQHF; DNA: TGTGCCAGCAGTTTTTGGGGTCAGGGTGACAATCAGCCCCAGCATTTT
V: TRBV24-1; size: many; D: .; J: TRBJ1-5; CDR3: CATSDQIGHQPQHF; DNA: TGTGCCACCAGTGACCAAATCGGACATCAGCCCCAGCATTTT
V: TRBV5-1; size: .; D: .; J: TRBJ1-1; CDR3: CASSLALRAEAFF; DNA: TGCGCCAGCAGCTTGGCCTTAAGAGCAGAAGCTTTCTTT
V: TRBV28; size: many; D: TRBD1; J: TRBJ1-1; CDR3: CASSGRDRDFTEAFF; DNA: TGTGCCAGCAGCGGCCGGGACAGGGATTTCACTGAAGCTTTCTTT
V: TRBV7-2; size: many; D: TRBD2; J: TRBJ2-7; CDR3: CASSRGGSPYEQYF; DNA: TGTGCCAGCAGCCGCGGGGGATCCCCCTACGAGCAGTACTTC
V: TRBV11-2; size: few; D: .; J: TRBJ2-2; CDR3: CASSLLAGFTGELFF; DNA: TGTGCCAGCAGCTTATTAGCAGGCTTTACCGGGGAGCTGTTTTTT
V: TRBV20-1; size: many; D: .; J: TRBJ2-2; CDR3: CSAPGRVGELFF; DNA: TGCAGTGCCCCGGGGAGAGTCGGGGAGCTGTTTTTT